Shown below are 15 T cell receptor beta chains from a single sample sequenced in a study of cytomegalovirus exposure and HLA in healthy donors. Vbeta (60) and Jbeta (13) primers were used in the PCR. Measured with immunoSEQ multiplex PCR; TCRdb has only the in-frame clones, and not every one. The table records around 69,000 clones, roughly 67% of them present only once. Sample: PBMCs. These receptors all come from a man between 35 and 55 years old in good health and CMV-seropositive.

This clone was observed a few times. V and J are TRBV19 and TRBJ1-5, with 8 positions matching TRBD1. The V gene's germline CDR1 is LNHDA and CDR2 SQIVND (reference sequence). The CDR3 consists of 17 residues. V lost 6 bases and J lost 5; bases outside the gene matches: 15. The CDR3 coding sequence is TGTGCCAGTAGAAGGGGAGCAGGGGGCAGAGGAGATCAGCCCCAGCATTTT. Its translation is CASRRGAGGRGDQPQHF.

In DNA, the CDR3 is TGTGCCAGCAGTTACTCCGGTCCCATCAGCACAGATACGCAGTATTTT. It encodes CASSYSGPISTDTQYF. The rearrangement links TRBV6-5 to TRBJ2-3; no clear D gene. CDR1 is MNHEY, CDR2 SVGAGI, per germline. The CDR3 spans 16 residues. The V and J ends lost 0 bases and 0 bases respectively, with 10 bases between them.

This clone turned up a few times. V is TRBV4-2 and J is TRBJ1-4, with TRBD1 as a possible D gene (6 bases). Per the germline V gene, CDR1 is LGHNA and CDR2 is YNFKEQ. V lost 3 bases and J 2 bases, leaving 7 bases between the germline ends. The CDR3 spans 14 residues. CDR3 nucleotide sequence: TGTGCCAGCAGCCAGGACAGCACTAATGAAAAACTGTTTTTT. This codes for CASSQDSTNEKLFF.

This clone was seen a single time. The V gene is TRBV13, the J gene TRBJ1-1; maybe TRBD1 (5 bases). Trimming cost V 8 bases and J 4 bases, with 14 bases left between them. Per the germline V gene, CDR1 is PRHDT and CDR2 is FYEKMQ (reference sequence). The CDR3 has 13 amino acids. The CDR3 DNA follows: TGTGCCAGCTCCGCAGGGTATAGCACTGAAGCTTTCTTT. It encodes CASSAGYSTEAFF.

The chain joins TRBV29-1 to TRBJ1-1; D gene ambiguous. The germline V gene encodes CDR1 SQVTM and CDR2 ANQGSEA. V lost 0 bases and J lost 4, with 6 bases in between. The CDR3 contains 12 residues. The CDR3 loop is CSVEDGRTEAFF. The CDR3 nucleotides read TGCAGCGTTGAAGATGGGCGCACTGAAGCTTTCTTT.

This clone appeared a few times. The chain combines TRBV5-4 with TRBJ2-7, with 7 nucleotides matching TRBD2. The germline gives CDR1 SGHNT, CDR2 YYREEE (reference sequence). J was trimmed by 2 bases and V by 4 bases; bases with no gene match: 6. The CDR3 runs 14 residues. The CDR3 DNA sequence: TGTGCCAGCAGCCCAGCGGGGTTCCCCTACGAGCAGTACTTC. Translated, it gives CASSPAGFPYEQYF.

The CDR3 here is CAWQTREGETQYF. The CDR3 DNA sequence: TGTGCCTGGCAGACTAGGGAGGGAGAGACCCAGTACTTC. The chain recombines TRBV30 with TRBJ2-5; TRBD2 matches at 7 bases. Germline trimming cut 5 bases from V and 4 bases from J; bases unmatched to any gene: 7. CDR1 is GTSNPN, CDR2 SVGIG, per germline (reference sequence). The CDR3 is made up of 13 amino acids. The variable domain in full, completed from reference TRBV30 and TRBJ2-5, reads SQTIHQWPATLVQPVGSPLSLECTVEGTSNPNLYWYRQAAGRGLQLLFYSVGIGQISSEVPQNLSASRPQDRQFILSSKKLLLSDSGFYLCAWQTREGETQYFGPGTRLLVL.

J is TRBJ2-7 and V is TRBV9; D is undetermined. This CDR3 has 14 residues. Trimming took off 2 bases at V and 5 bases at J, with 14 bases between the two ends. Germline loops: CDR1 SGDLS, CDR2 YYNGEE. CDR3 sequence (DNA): TGTGCCAGCAGCGTGGAAGGTAGGAGCGACGAGCAGTACTTC. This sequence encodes CASSVEGRSDEQYF.

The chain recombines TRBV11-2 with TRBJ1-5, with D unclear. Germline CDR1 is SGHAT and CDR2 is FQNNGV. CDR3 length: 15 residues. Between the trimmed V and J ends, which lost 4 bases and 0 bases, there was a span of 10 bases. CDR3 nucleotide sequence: TGTGCCAGCAGCTCTAGTGTGGGTAGCAATCAGCCCCAGCATTTT. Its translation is CASSSSVGSNQPQHF.

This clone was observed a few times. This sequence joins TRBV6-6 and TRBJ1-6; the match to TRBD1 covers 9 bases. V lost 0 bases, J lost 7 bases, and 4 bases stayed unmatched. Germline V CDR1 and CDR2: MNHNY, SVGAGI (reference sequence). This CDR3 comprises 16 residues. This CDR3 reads CASSYSKQGANSPLHF. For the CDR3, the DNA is TGTGCCAGCAGTTACTCGAAACAGGGGGCGAATTCACCCCTCCACTTT.

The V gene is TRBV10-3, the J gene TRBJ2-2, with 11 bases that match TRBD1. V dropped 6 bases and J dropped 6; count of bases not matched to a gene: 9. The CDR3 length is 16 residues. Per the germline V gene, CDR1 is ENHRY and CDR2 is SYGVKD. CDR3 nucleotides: TGTGCCATCAGCCCTGGGCCGGGACAGGGGGCCGGGGAGCTGTTTTTT. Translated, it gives CAISPGPGQGAGELFF.

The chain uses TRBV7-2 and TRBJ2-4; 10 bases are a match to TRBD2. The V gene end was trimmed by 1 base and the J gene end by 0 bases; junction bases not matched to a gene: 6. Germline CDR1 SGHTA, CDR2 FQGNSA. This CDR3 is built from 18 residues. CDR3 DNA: TGTGCCAGCAGCTTAGTTCCAGCGGGGGGGCTAGCCAAAAACATTCAGTACTTC. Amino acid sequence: CASSLVPAGGLAKNIQYF.

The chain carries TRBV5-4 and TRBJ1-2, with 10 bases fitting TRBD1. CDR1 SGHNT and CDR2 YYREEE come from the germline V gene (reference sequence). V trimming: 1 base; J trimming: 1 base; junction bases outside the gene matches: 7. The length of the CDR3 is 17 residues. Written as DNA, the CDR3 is TGTGCCAGCAGCTTGTTTGGGACAGGGGTAGTTAACTATGGCTACACCTTC. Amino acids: CASSLFGTGVVNYGYTF.

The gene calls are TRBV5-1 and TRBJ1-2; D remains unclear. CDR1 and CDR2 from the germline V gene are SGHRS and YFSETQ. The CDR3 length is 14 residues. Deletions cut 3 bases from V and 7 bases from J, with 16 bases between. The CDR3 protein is CASSSLLGESGYTF. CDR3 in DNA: TGCGCCAGCAGCTCCCTGCTCGGGGAGAGTGGCTACACCTTC.

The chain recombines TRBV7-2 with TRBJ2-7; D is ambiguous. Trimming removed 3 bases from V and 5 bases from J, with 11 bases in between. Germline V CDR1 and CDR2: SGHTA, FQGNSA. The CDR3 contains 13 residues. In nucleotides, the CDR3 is TGTGCCAGCAGCTTCGACATTGACCACGAGCAGTACTTC. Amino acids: CASSFDIDHEQYF.